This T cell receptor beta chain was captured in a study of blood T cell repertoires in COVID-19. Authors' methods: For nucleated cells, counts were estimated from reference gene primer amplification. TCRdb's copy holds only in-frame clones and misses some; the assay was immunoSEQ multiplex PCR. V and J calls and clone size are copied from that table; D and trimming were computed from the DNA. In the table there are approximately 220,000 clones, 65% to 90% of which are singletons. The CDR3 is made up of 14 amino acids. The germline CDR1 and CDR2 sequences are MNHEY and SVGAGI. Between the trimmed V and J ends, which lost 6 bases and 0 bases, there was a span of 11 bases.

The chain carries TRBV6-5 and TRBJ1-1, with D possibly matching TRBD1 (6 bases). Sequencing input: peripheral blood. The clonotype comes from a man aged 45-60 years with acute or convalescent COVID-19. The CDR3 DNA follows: TGTGCCAGCAGACCGGACAGCGTGAACACTGAAGCTTTCTTT. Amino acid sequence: CASRPDSVNTEAFF.